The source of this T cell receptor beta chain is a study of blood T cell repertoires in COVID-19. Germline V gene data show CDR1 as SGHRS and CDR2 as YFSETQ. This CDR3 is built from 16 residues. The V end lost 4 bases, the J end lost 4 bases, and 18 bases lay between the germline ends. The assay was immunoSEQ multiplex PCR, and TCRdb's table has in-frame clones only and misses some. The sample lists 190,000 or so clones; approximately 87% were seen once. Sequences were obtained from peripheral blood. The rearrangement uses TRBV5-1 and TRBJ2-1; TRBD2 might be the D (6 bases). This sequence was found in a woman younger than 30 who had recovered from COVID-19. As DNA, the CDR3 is TGCGCCAGCAGCCCCACGGCCCCACGGGGGTACAATGAGCAGTTCTTC. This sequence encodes CASSPTAPRGYNEQFF.